Below are 20 T cell receptor beta chains sequenced from a single sample in a study of cytomegalovirus exposure and HLA in healthy donors listed by TCRdb under 2017. Libraries were prepared through the immunoSEQ multiplex PCR assay. The multiplex PCR relied on a mix of 60 forward primers for TCR Vbeta segments and 13 reverse primers for TCR Jbeta segments. TCRdb took this table from immuneACCESS and kept in-frame rearrangements with V and J called. Such tables lack part of the clones; where checked against another copy, unresolved V genes explain under half of the gap, and the rest is unexplained. The sample table shows 150,000 to 200,000 clones, and about 80% are seen once. The ten largest clones capture roughly 3.7% of the sample. Sequencing was performed on PBMCs. All receptors come from a man aged 30 to 45 in good health and CMV-seropositive.

This clone was seen a few times. This chain uses TRBV27 with TRBJ2-3; 7 bases line up with TRBD1. CDR3 length equals 13 residues. The V and J ends lost 3 bases and 6 bases, in that order; junction bases with no gene match: 3. The germline CDR1 and CDR2 sequences are MNHEY and SMNVEV (reference sequence). CDR3: CASSFLRGDTQYF. Written as DNA, the CDR3 is TGTGCCAGCAGTTTCCTCAGGGGGGATACGCAGTATTTT.

The gene calls are TRBV7-2 and TRBJ1-2; the D gene is possibly TRBD1 (5 bases). The V gene lost 1 base and the J gene lost 6 bases, with 9 bases spanning the gap. The germline gives CDR1 SGHTA, CDR2 FQGNSA. The CDR3 covers 13 residues. CDR3 bases: TGTGCCAGCAGCTTAGTCCGGGGGAATGGCTACACCTTC. This translates into CASSLVRGNGYTF.

The rearrangement joins TRBV6-1 to TRBJ2-7; 9 bases match TRBD1. V dropped 7 bases and J dropped 3; count of bases not matched to a gene: 4. The CDR3 has 13 residues. Germline V gene data show CDR1 as MNHNS and CDR2 as SASEGT. The CDR3 region has the DNA TGTGCCAGCACCGGGACAGGGCACTACGAGCAGTACTTC. Encoded protein: CASTGTGHYEQYF.

The chain recombines TRBV6-1 with TRBJ2-1, with TRBD2 identical over 10 bases. V shed 6 bases, J shed 6 bases, and the junction held 2 bases outside the gene matches. Germline-derived CDR1 and CDR2 are MNHNS and SASEGT. The length of the CDR3 is 13 residues. The CDR3 DNA follows: TGTGCCAGCAGGGTAGCGGGGGGCAATGAGCAGTTCTTC. It specifies CASRVAGGNEQFF.

This chain links TRBV9 with TRBJ2-3; D uncertain. Germline V CDR1 and CDR2: SGDLS, YYNGEE. Trimming left V 0 bases short and J 1 base short, with 9 bases between. This CDR3 contains 15 residues. DNA for the CDR3: TGTGCCAGCAGCGTAGGAACAGTCCGCACAGATACGCAGTATTTT. Its translation: CASSVGTVRTDTQYF.

The V gene is TRBV5-4, the J gene TRBJ1-1; the match to TRBD1 covers 9 bases. With 0 bases clipped from V and 5 bases from J, the junction kept 8 bases outside the gene matches. The germline gives CDR1 SGHNT, CDR2 YYREEE (reference sequence). The CDR3 has 16 residues. CDR3 sequence reads: CASSLGGTGRSTEAFF. CDR3 nucleotide sequence: TGTGCCAGCAGCTTGGGTGGGACAGGGCGGTCAACTGAAGCTTTCTTT.

This clone was seen only a few times. V and J are TRBV6-1 and TRBJ2-3; TRBD2 aligns across 9 bases. CDR3 length: 15 residues. Germline V gene data show CDR1 as MNHNS and CDR2 as SASEGT. The junction had 2 bases not matched to a gene; V was cut back by 2 bases and J by 2 bases. The CDR3 sequence is CASSELAGTTDTQYF. DNA for the CDR3: TGTGCCAGCAGTGAACTAGCGGGGACCACAGATACGCAGTATTTT.

The rearrangement uses TRBV5-1 and TRBJ2-2, with D hard to call. V gave up 4 bases and J gave up 7 bases, with 14 bases separating them. CDR1 is SGHRS, CDR2 YFSETQ, per germline. The CDR3 extends over 14 amino acids. CDR3 sequence (DNA): TGCGCCAGCAGCAGCCTACCTAGGAGCGGGGAGCTGTTTTTT. Its translation is CASSSLPRSGELFF. The variable domain in full, completed from reference TRBV5-1 and TRBJ2-2, reads KAGVTQTPRYLIKTRGQQVTLSCSPISGHRSVSWYQQTPGQGLQFLFEYFSETQRNKGNFPGRFSGRQFSNSRSEMNVSTLELGDSALYLCASSSLPRSGELFFGEGSRLTVL.

This rearrangement joins TRBV5-1 to TRBJ2-5, with a possible D match to TRBD2 (5 bases). Trimming pared 0 bases from V and 5 bases from J, leaving 11 bases between. There are 14 residues in the CDR3. Germline V lookup: CDR1 SGHRS, CDR2 YFSETQ. The CDR3 spells CASSLDRAVETQYF. CDR3 in DNA: TGCGCCAGCAGCTTGGACCGAGCGGTTGAGACCCAGTACTTC.

J is TRBJ2-3 and V is TRBV5-1; 8 bases match TRBD1. J lost 4 bases, V lost 4 bases, and 5 bases had no gene match. The CDR3 runs 14 residues. Germline assignment: CDR1 SGHRS and CDR2 YFSETQ. In nucleotides, the CDR3 is TGCGCCAGCAGCCCGGAGACAGGGGCAGATACGCAGTATTTT. This gives the protein CASSPETGADTQYF.

The chain is built from TRBV15 and TRBJ1-4; 8 nucleotides agree with TRBD1. Germline trimming cut 7 bases from V and 7 bases from J; bases unmatched to any gene: 2. Germline V gives CDR1 LNHNV, CDR2 YYDKDF (reference sequence). The CDR3 sequence is 12 residues long. The CDR3, as DNA: TGTGCCACCACAGGGGGCGGTGAAAAACTGTTTTTT. Protein: CATTGGGEKLFF. The entire variable domain, with the rest obtained from reference TRBV15 and TRBJ1-4, is as follows: DAMVIQNPRYQVTQFGKPVTLSCSQTLNHNVMYWYQQKSSQAPKLLFHYYDKDFNNEADTPDNFQSRRPNTSFCFLDIRSPGLGDTAMYLCATTGGGEKLFFGSGTQLSVL.

The J gene is TRBJ2-1, the V gene TRBV29-1; a weak D match, TRBD1 (6 bases). The CDR3 sequence is 11 residues long. With 7 bases removed from V and 6 bases from J, the gap between germline ends came to 10 bases. The germline V gene encodes CDR1 SQVTM and CDR2 ANQGSEA. The CDR3 protein is CSALDSNEQFF. CDR3 nucleotide sequence: TGCAGCGCTTTGGACAGCAATGAGCAGTTCTTC.

The V call is TRBV7-3, the J call TRBJ2-3, with 9 bases fitting TRBD2. Germline assignment: CDR1 SGHTA and CDR2 FQGTGA. V lost 5 bases and J lost 3; bases outside the gene matches: 3. The CDR3 extends over 14 amino acids. This CDR3 is CASSIGLATDTQYF. Here the CDR3 DNA reads TGTGCCAGCAGCATCGGACTAGCGACAGATACGCAGTATTTT.

V is TRBV15 and J is TRBJ2-1; 7 bases match TRBD1. J lost 2 bases, V lost 0 bases, and 10 bases had no gene match. The CDR3 extends over 18 amino acids. CDR1 is LNHNV, CDR2 YYDKDF, per germline (reference sequence). The DNA of the CDR3 is TGTGCCACCAGCAGAGACCTACGTGAGGGGGCCGCCTACAATGAGCAGTTCTTC. Protein sequence: CATSRDLREGAAYNEQFF. The full variable domain, rest sourced from reference TRBV15 and TRBJ2-1, is DAMVIQNPRYQVTQFGKPVTLSCSQTLNHNVMYWYQQKSSQAPKLLFHYYDKDFNNEADTPDNFQSRRPNTSFCFLDIRSPGLGDTAMYLCATSRDLREGAAYNEQFFGPGTRLTVL.

J is TRBJ1-3 and V is TRBV5-1; D gene ambiguous. There are 14 residues in the CDR3. Trimming left V 4 bases short and J 2 bases short, with 10 bases between. The V gene's germline CDR1 is SGHRS and CDR2 YFSETQ. The CDR3 sequence is CASSQVSTGNTIYF. The CDR3 coding sequence is TGCGCCAGCAGCCAGGTGTCAACTGGAAACACCATATATTTT.

The J gene is TRBJ2-2, the V gene TRBV5-1, with D possibly matching TRBD1 (5 bases). Germline assignment: CDR1 SGHRS and CDR2 YFSETQ. CDR3 length equals 15 residues. Trimming pared 0 bases from V and 3 bases from J, leaving 9 bases between. The DNA for the CDR3 is TGCGCCAGCAGCTTGGGAGGCAGGGACACCGGGGAGCTGTTTTTT. This gives the protein CASSLGGRDTGELFF.

The V call is TRBV7-8, the J call TRBJ2-7; D is undetermined. CDR3 length: 15 residues. CDR1 SGHVS and CDR2 FQNEAQ come from the germline V gene. Trimming stripped 0 bases from V and 2 bases from J, with 11 bases between. In DNA, the CDR3 is TGTGCCAGCAGCTTAGCGACCCCCAGGCCCTACGAGCAGTACTTC. Translated, it gives CASSLATPRPYEQYF. Full variable domain (missing parts from reference TRBV7-8 and TRBJ2-7): GAGVSQSPRYKVAKRGQDVALRCDPISGHVSLFWYQQALGQGPEFLTYFQNEAQLDKSGLPSDRFFAERPEGSVSTLKIQRTQQEDSAVYLCASSLATPRPYEQYFGPGTRLTVT.

The chain uses TRBV4-2 and TRBJ2-2, with D possibly matching TRBD2 (6 bases). The CDR3 is 17 amino acids. V lost 1 base and J 7 bases, leaving 19 bases between the germline ends. In germline, CDR1 is LGHNA, CDR2 YNFKEQ. In DNA form, the CDR3 reads TGTGCCAGCAGCCAAGTTCTAGCGATGGAACTGATCGGGGAGCTGTTTTTT. Protein: CASSQVLAMELIGELFF.

This clone appeared a few times. The J gene is TRBJ2-3, the V gene TRBV4-3, with 10 bases aligning to TRBD2. The CDR3 has 16 residues. J gave up 4 bases and V 1 base, and 5 bases lay outside the gene matches. Per the germline V gene, CDR1 is LGHNA and CDR2 is YSLEER. CDR3 sequence: CASSQGAGGVADTQYF. The DNA for the CDR3 is TGCGCCAGCAGCCAAGGAGCGGGGGGGGTGGCAGATACGCAGTATTTT.

This clone was seen a few times. This chain uses TRBV28 with TRBJ1-2, with D possibly being TRBD1 (5 bases). The CDR3 extends over 17 amino acids. The V and J ends lost 6 bases and 8 bases respectively, with 28 bases between them. The germline gives CDR1 MDHEN, CDR2 SYDVKM. CDR3 nucleotide sequence: TGTGCCAGCAGCCCAACCCCCTTTCGGGGGGATTTCGGAGGCTACACCTTC. It is translated as CASSPTPFRGDFGGYTF.